This TCR beta chain came from a study of T cell responses to AZD1222 COVID-19 vaccine. Study observations and caveats: Clonal diversity may have been underestimated in mostly white British donors. Just a handful of AZD1222 recipients were seropositive at baseline. Per reports, nearly half of all spike-specific TCRs target regions that are unmutated in variants. Elevations in Spike-specific TCR breadth and depth followed administration of two AZD1222 doses.

This CDR3 is built from 14 residues. Trimming removed 4 bases at V and 5 bases at J, with 14 bases between. Germline assignment: CDR1 LGHDT and CDR2 YNNKEL (reference sequence). Assay used: immunoSEQ multiplex PCR; TCRdb lists only in-frame clones, some missing. The data hold 130,000 to 150,000 clones, with approximately 90% observed a single time. As for this clone: Its specificity is unknown.

The source material was peripheral blood, sampled 28 days after the second AZD1222 dose. The V and J genes are TRBV3-1 (or the pseudogene TRBV3-2) and TRBJ2-5, with a possible D match to TRBD1 (6 bases). The clonotype comes from an adult who received the AZD1222 COVID-19 vaccine. The CDR3, as DNA: TGTGCCAGCAGCCCCAGGACAGAGGGGGAGACCCAGTACTTC. It codes for CASSPRTEGETQYF.